The following is a T cell receptor beta chain sequence with its context. V was shortened by 5 bases and J by 4 bases, with 17 bases between the two germline ends. The CDR3 contains 15 residues. Per germline, CDR1 MNHNY and CDR2 SVGAGI (reference sequence). Reverse transcription of all isolated RNA meant that expressed TCRB transcripts were sequenced. TCRdb's copy holds only in-frame clones and misses some; the assay was immunoSEQ multiplex PCR. The sample holds around 400,000 clones, about 14% seen once. This record belongs to a study of beta chain features in type 1 diabetes. The rearrangement joins TRBV6-6 to TRBJ1-2, with a possible D match to TRBD1 (5 bases). This receptor was obtained from a woman between 18 and 30 years old in good health. Specimen: naive CD4+ T cells from blood. In nucleotides, the CDR3 is TGTGCCAGCAGTCCCGGGGGTAGGGGCGCCTATGGCTACACCTTC. The encoded protein is CASSPGGRGAYGYTF.